This paragraph reports one T cell receptor (beta chain). About 0.45 to 1 ug RNA was reverse transcribed with random hexamers. In TCRdb, the immunoSEQ multiplex PCR reads were re-called with MiXCR into one record per CDR3 protein. The sample has about 290,000 distinct CDR3 sequences, 70% to 90% seen once. The entry originates in a study of CD8 T cells in Susac syndrome. Germline loops: CDR1 SGHTA, CDR2 FQGNSA. The V and J ends lost 4 bases and 2 bases respectively, with 20 bases between them. The CDR3 contains 17 residues. V usage is TRBV7-2 and J usage is TRBJ2-5; D might be TRBD2 (6 bases). Sequencing was performed on CD8+ T cells from PBMCs. The clonotype originates from a human donor with multiple sclerosis. The DNA of the CDR3 is TGTGCCAGCAGCTGGACCCATAGCGGCCAGGTACAAGAGACCCAGTACTTC. Encoded protein: CASSWTHSGQVQETQYF.